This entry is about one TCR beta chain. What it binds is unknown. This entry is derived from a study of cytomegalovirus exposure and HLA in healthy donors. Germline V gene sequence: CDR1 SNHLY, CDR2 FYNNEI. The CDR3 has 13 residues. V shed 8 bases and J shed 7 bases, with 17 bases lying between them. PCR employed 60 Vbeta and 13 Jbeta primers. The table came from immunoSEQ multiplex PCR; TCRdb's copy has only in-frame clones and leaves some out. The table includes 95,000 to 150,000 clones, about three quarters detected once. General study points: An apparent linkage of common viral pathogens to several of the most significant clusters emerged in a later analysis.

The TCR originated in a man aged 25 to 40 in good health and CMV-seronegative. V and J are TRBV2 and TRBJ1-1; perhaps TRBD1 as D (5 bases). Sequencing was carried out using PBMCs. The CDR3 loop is CASVLGRTIEAFF. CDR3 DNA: TGTGCCAGCGTGTTGGGGCGGACTATTGAAGCTTTCTTT.